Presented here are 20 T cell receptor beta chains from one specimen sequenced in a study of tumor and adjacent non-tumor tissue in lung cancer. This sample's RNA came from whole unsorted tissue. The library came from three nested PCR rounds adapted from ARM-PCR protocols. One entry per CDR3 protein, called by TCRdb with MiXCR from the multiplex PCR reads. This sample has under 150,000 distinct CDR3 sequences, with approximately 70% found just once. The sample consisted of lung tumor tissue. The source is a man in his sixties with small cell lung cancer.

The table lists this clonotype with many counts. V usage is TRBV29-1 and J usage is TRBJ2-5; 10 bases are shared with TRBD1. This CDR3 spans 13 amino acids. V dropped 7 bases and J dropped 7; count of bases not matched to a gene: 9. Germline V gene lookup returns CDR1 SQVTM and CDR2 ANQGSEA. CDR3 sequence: CSGGDRGTGTQYF. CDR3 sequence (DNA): TGCAGCGGGGGGGACAGGGGAACGGGGACCCAGTACTTC.

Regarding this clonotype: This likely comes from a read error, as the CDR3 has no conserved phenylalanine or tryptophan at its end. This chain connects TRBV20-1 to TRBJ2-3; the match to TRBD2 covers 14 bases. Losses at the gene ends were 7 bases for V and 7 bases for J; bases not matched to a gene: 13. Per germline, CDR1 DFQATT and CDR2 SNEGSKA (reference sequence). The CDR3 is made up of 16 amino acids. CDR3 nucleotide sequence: TGCAGTGTCACACCGGGACTAGCGGGAGAACGGAATACGCAGTATCTT. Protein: CSVTPGLAGERNTQYL.

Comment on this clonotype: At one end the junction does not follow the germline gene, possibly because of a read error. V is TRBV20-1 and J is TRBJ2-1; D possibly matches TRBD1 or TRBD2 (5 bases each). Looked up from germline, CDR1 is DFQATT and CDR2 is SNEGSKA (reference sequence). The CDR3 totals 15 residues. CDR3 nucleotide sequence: TGCAGTGCGGGGACCAACTACGTCTTGGGCAATGATCAGTTCTTC. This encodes CSAGTNYVLGNDQFF.

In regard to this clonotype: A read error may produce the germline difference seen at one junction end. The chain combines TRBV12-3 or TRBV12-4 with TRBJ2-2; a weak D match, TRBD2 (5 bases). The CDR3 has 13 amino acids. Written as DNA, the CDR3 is TGTGCCAGCAGTTTATATTACACCGGGGTGCTGTTTTTT. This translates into CASSLYYTGVLFF.

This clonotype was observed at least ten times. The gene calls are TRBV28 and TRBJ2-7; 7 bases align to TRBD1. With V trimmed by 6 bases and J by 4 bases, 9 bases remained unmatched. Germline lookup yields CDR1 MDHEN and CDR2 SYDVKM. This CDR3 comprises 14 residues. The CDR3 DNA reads TGTGCCAGCAGCGAGACAGGGCTTAAATACGAGCAGTACTTC. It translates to CASSETGLKYEQYF.

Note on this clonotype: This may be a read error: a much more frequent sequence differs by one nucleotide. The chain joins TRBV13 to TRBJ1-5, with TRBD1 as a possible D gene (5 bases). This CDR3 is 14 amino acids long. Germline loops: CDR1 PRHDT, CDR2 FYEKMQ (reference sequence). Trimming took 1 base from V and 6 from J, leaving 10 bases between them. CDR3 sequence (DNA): TGTGCCAGCAGCTTAGTAGGGGTGGGTCAGCCCCAGCATTTT. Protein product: CASSLVGVGQPQHF.

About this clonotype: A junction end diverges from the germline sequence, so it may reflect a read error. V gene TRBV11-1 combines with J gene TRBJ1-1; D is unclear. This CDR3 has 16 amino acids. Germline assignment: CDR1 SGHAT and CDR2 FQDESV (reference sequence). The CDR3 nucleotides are TGTGCCAGCAGCCAATCGATACAGAAGGGTATCGCTGAAGCTTTCTTC. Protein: CASSQSIQKGIAEAFF.

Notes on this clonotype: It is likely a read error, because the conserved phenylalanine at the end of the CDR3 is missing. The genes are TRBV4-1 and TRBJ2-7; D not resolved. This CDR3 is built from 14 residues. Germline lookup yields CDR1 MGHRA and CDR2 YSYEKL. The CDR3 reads CASSLAESSYEQYL. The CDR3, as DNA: TGCGCCAGTAGCCTGGCGGAGAGTTCCTATGAGCAGTACTTG.

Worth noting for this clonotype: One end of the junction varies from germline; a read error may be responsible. CDR3 nucleotides: TGTGCCAGCACCCCACGGGTCACGGTCTCGAACACTGATGCTTTCTTT. It codes for CASTPRVTVSNTDAFF. V and J are TRBV6-5 and TRBJ1-1, with no clear D. Germline CDR1 reads MNHEY; CDR2 reads SVGAGI. The CDR3 totals 16 residues.

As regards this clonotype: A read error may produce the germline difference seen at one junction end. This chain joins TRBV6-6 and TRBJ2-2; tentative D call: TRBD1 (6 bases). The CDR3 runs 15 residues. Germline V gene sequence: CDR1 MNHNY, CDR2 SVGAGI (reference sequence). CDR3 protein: CVSSRTQQGNGELFF. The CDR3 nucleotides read TGTGTCAGCAGTCGAACCCAACAGGGAAACGGGGAGCTGTTTTTT.

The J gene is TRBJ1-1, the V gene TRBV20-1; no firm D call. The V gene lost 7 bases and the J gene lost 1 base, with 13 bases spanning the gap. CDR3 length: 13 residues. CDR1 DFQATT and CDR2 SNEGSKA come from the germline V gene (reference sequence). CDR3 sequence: CSVTHGKNTEAFF. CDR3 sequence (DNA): TGCAGTGTGACTCATGGCAAGAACACTGAAGCTTTCTTT.

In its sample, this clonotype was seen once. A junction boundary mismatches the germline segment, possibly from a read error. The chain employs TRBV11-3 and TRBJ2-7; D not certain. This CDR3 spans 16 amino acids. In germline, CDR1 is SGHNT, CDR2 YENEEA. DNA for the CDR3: TGTGCCAGCAGCTACCTGGCGAGAGGTGGGTCCTACGAACAGTACTTC. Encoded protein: CASSYLARGGSYEQYF.

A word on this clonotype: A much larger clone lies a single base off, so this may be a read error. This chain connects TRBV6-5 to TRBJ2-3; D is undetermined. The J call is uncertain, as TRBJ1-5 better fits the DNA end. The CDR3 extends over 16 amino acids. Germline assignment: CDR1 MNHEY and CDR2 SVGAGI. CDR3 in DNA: TGTGCCAGCAGCCGACTAGCGGGAGAATCCACAGATACGCAGCATTTT. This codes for CASSRLAGESTDTQHF.

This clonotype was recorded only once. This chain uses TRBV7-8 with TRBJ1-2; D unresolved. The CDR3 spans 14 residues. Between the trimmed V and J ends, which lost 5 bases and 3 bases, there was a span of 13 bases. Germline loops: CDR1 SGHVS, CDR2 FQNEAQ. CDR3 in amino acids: CASSPTAIYYGYTF. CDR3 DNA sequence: TGTGCCAGCAGCCCCACAGCGATCTACTATGGCTACACCTTC.

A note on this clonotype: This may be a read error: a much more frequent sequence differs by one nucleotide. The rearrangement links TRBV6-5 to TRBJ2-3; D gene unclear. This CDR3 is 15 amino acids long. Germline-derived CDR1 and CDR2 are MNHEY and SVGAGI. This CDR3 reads CASGYSGSYMNTQYF. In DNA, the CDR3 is TGTGCCAGCGGTTACTCAGGCAGTTACATGAATACGCAGTATTTT.

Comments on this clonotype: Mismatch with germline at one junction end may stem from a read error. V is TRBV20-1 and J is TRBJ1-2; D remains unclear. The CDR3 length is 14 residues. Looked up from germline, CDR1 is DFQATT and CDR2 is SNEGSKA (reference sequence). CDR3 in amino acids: CSASQSIGNYDYTF. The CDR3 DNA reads TGCAGTGCTAGCCAATCTATAGGGAACTATGACTACACCTTC.

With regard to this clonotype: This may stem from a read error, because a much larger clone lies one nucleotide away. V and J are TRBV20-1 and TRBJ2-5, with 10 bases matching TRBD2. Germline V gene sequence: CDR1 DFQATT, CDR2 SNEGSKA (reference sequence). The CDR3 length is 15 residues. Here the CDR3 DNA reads TGCAATGCTAGGAAAGCGGGAGGGCCCCAAGAGACCCAGTACTTC. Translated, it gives CNARKAGGPQETQYF.

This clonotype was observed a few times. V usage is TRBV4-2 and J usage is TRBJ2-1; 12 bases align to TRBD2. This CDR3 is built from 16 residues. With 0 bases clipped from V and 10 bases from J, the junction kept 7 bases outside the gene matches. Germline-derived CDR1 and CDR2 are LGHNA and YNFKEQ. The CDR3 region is CASSQDPPSGRAEQFF. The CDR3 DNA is TGTGCCAGCAGCCAAGATCCCCCTAGCGGGAGGGCCGAGCAGTTCTTC.

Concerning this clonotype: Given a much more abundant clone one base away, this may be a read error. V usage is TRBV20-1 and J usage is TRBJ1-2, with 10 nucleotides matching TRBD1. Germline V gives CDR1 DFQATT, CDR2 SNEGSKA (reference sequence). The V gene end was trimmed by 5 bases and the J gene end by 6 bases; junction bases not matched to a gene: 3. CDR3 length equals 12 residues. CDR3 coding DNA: TGCAGTGCTGGGACAGGGGATCATGGCTACACCTTC. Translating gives CSAGTGDHGYTF.

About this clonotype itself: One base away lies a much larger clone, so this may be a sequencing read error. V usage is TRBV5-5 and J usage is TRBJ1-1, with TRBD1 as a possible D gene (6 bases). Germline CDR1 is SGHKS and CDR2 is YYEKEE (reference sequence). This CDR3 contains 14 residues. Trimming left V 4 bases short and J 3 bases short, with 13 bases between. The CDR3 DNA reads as TGTGCCAGCAGCAGGGGACAAGTATACACTGAAGCTTTCTTT. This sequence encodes CASSRGQVYTEAFF. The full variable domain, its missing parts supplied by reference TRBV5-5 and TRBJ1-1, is DAGVTQSPTHLIKTRGQQVTLRCSPISGHKSVSWYQQVLGQGPQFIFQYYEKEERGRGNFPDRFSARQFPNYSSELNVNALLLGDSALYLCASSRGQVYTEAFFGQGTRLTVV.